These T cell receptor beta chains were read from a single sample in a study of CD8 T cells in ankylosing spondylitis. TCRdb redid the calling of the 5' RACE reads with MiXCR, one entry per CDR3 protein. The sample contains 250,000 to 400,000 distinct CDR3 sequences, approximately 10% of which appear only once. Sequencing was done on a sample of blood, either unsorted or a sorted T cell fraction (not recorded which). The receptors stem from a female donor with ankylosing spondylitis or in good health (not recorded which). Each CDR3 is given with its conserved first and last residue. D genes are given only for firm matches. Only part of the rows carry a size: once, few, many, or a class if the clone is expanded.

DNA: TGTGCCAGCCAACCCGACGGGACACCAGGCCGAGAGCAGTTCTTC
CDR3: CASQPDGTPGREQFF
J: TRBJ2-1
size: NA
D: NA
V: TRBV9

DNA: TGCAGTGCTTCGACTAGTTCCAAGCAGTTCTTC
CDR3: CSASTSSKQFF
J: TRBJ2-1
size: many
D: NA
V: TRBV20-1

DNA: TGTGCCTGGAGTAAAGTGACTTATAGCAATCAGCCCCAGCATTTT
CDR3: CAWSKVTYSNQPQHF
J: TRBJ1-5
size: few
D: NA
V: TRBV30

DNA: TGTGCCAGCAGCGTAGAGGGCGGAGATACGCAGTATTTT
CDR3: CASSVEGGDTQYF
J: TRBJ2-3
size: few
D: NA
V: TRBV9

DNA: TGTGCCAGCAGTTACGGGCTACTTGGGGTGGCAGGGCGCGAGCAGTACTTC
CDR3: CASSYGLLGVAGREQYF
J: TRBJ2-7
size: many
D: NA
V: TRBV6-5

DNA: TGCGCCAGCAGCTTGTCTCTACAGGGTCAAGGCTACACCTTC
CDR3: CASSLSLQGQGYTF
J: TRBJ1-2
size: many
D: NA
V: TRBV5-1

DNA: TGTGCCATCAGTGAGGATGGGGGGGCGAGTCCTGAAGCTTTCTTT
CDR3: CAISEDGGASPEAFF
J: TRBJ1-1
size: many
D: NA
V: TRBV10-3

DNA: TGTGCCAGCAGCTTAGGGGGTGGGAACACTGAAGCTTTCTTT
CDR3: CASSLGGGNTEAFF
J: TRBJ1-1
size: many
D: NA
V: TRBV5-1

DNA: TGCAGTGCTAGAGTTCCCCTCCGACTAGCGGGGATCTACAATGAGCAGTTCTTC
CDR3: CSARVPLRLAGIYNEQFF
J: TRBJ2-1
size: many
D: TRBD2
V: TRBV20-1

DNA: TGCGCCAGCAGCCCGGGAGGTGGGAACTCCTACGAGCAGTACTTC
CDR3: CASSPGGGNSYEQYF
J: TRBJ2-7
size: few
D: TRBD2
V: TRBV5-1

DNA: TGTGCCAGTACGCGGGGTTCAGTGGGTACGCAGTATTTT
CDR3: CASTRGSVGTQYF
J: TRBJ2-3
size: many
D: NA
V: TRBV12-3/TRBV12-4

DNA: TGCGCCAGCAGCTTGGCCTTGGACAGCCCAACGGCTGAAGCTTTCTTT
CDR3: CASSLALDSPTAEAFF
J: TRBJ1-1
size: medium-sized
D: NA
V: TRBV5-1

DNA: TGTGCCAGCAGCCCCCAGGGGCGGGGGGTCACAGATACGCAGTATTTT
CDR3: CASSPQGRGVTDTQYF
J: TRBJ2-3
size: few
D: TRBD2
V: TRBV7-9

DNA: TGTGCCAGCAGCTGGAACAGGGTGGGGGCTTACGAGCAGTACTTC
CDR3: CASSWNRVGAYEQYF
J: TRBJ2-7
size: NA
D: NA
V: TRBV7-2

DNA: TGTGCCAGCATTAAGCTAGCCGACATTTTAGGCACTGAAGCTTTCTTT
CDR3: CASIKLADILGTEAFF
J: TRBJ1-1
size: many
D: NA
V: TRBV27